This entry concerns a single T cell receptor beta chain. This sample was taken from a study of response to subunit inactivated influenza vaccine. TCRdb used MiXCR to reprocess the RT-PCR reads, holding one entry per CDR3 protein. The sample lists about 570,000 distinct CDR3 sequences, over 9% occurring once. The germline V and J ends were trimmed by 1 base and 4 bases, with 11 bases remaining between them. Germline assignment: CDR1 SGHRS and CDR2 YFSETQ. CDR3 length: 14 amino acids. This sample was also put to use in a study of T cells expressing NK-cell markers. According to that study: 5'RACE template switching with UMIs produced the TCR beta cDNA. According to the study, TCR beta repertoires originated from sorted CD3+CD56+NKG2C+, CD3+CD56+NKG2C- and CD3+CD56-NKG2C+ T cells. With respect to HCMV, seven of the eight sequenced donors were seropositive, and one was seronegative.

This rearrangement joins TRBV5-1 to TRBJ2-5; D perhaps matches TRBD1 (5 bases). The sample here was PBMCs from blood, taken on the day of vaccination. The source of this sequence is a man aged 45-65 years who received an inactivated influenza vaccine. The CDR3 region has the DNA TGCGCCAGCAGCTTGTCTAACAGGCGAGAGACCCAGTACTTC. This sequence encodes CASSLSNRRETQYF.